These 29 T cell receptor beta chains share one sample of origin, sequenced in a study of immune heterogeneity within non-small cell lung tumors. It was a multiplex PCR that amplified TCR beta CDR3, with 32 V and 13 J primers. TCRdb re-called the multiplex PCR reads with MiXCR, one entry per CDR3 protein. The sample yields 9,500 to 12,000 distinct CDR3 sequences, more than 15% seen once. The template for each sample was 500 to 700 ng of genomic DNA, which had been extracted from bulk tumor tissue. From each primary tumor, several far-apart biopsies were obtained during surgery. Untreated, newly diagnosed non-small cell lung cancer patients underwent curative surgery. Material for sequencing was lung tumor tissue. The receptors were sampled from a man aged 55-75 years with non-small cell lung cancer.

The CDR3 protein is CASSPRPSDTQYF. CDR3 DNA: TGTGCCAGCAGCCCCCGACCATCAGATACGCAGTATTTT. V is TRBV7-2 and J is TRBJ2-3; D is ambiguous. V lost 5 bases, J lost 4 bases, and 10 bases lay in between. Germline-derived CDR1 and CDR2 are SGHTA and FQGNSA. CDR3 length equals 13 residues.

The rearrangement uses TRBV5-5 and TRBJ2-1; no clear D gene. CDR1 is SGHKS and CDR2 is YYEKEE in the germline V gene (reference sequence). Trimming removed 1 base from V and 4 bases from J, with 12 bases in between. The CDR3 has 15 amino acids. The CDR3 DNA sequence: TGTGCCAGCAGCTTGTCGTCCCCAGTTTACAATGAGCAGTTCTTC. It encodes CASSLSSPVYNEQFF.

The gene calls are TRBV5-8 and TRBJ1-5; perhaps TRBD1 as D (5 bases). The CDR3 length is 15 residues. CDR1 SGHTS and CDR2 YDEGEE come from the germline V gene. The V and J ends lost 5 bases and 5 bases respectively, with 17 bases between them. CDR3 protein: CASRRGVGGHQPQHF. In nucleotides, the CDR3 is TGTGCCAGCAGGCGAGGCGTGGGGGGACATCAGCCCCAGCATTTT.

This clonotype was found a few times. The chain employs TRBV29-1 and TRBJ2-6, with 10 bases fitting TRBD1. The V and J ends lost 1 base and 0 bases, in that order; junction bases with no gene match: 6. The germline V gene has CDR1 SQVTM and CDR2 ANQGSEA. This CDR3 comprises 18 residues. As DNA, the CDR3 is TGCAGCGTTGAAGCCGGACAGGGGGGCGTCTCTGGGGCCAACGTCCTGACTTTC. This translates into CSVEAGQGGVSGANVLTF. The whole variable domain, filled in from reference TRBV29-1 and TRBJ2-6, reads SAVISQKPSRDICQRGTSLTIQCQVDSQVTMMFWYRQQPGQSLTLIATANQGSEATYESGFVIDKFPISRPNLTFSTLTVSNMSPEDSSIYLCSVEAGQGGVSGANVLTFGAGSRLTVL.

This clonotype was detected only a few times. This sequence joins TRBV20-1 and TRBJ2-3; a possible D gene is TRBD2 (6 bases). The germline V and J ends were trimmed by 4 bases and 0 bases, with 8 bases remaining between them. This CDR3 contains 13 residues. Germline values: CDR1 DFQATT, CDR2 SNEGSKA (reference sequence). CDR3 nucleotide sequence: TGCAGTGCTACCGGGGGAAGCACAGATACGCAGTATTTT. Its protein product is CSATGGSTDTQYF.

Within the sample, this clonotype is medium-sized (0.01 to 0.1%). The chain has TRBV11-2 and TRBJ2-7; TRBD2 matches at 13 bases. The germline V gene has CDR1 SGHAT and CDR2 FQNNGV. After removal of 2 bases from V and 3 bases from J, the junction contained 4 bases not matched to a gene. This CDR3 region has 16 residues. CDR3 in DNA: TGTGCCAGCAGCTTACTAGGACTAGCGGGAGTCTACGAGCAGTACTTC. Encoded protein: CASSLLGLAGVYEQYF.

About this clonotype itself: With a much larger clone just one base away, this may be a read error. CDR3 in amino acids: CASNPTWAMNTEAFF. Here the CDR3 DNA reads TGTGCCAGCAATCCCACATGGGCGATGAACACTGAAGCTTTCTTT. The chain employs TRBV6-1 and TRBJ1-1; D ambiguous. The germline V gene has CDR1 MNHNS and CDR2 SASEGT. The V gene lost 7 bases and the J gene lost 0 bases, with 15 bases spanning the gap. The CDR3 extends over 15 amino acids.

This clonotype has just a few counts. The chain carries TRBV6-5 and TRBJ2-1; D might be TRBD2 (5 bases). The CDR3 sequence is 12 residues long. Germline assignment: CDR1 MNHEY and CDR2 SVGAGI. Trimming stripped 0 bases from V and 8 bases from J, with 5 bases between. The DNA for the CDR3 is TGTGCCAGCAGTTACTCTAGCGATGAGCAGTTCTTC. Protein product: CASSYSSDEQFF.

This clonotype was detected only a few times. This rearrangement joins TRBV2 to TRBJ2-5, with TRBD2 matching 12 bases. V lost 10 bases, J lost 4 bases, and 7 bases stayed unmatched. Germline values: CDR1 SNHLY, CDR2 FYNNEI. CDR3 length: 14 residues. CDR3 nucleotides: TGTGCCAACCGGCTAGCGGGAGGGCGAGAGACCCAGTACTTC. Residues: CANRLAGGRETQYF. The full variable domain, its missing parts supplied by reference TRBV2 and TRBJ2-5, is EPEVTQTPSHQVTQMGQEVILRCVPISNHLYFYWYRQILGQKVEFLVSFYNNEISEKSEIFDDQFSVERPDGSNFTLKIRSTKLEDSAMYFCANRLAGGRETQYFGPGTRLLVL.

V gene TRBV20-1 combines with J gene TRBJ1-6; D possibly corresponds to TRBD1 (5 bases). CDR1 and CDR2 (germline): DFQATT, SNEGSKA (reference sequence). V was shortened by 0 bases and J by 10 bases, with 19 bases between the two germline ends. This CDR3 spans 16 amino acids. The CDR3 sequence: CSARDPRGGAESPLHF. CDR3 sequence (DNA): TGCAGTGCTAGAGATCCACGGGGAGGGGCAGAATCACCCCTCCACTTT.

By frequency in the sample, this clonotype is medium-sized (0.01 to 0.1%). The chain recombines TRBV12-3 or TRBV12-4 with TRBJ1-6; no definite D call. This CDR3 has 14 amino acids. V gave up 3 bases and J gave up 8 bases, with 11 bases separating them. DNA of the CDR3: TGTGCCAGCAGTTTGTGGCATCGGGATTCACCCCTCCACTTT. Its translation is CASSLWHRDSPLHF.

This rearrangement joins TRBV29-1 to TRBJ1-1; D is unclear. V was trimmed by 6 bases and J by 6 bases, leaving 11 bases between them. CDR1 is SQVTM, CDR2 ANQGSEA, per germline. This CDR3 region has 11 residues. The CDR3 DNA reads TGCAGCGTGGATGACACCCCTGAAGCTTTCTTT. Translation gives CSVDDTPEAFF. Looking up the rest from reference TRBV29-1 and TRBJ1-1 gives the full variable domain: SAVISQKPSRDICQRGTSLTIQCQVDSQVTMMFWYRQQPGQSLTLIATANQGSEATYESGFVIDKFPISRPNLTFSTLTVSNMSPEDSSIYLCSVDDTPEAFFGQGTRLTVV.

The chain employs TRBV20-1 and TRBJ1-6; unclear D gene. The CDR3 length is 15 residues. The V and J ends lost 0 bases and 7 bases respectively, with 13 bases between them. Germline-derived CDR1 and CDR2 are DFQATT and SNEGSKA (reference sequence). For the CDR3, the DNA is TGCAGTGCTAGAGAGACTGTGATTGGGAATTCACCCCTCCACTTT. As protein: CSARETVIGNSPLHF.

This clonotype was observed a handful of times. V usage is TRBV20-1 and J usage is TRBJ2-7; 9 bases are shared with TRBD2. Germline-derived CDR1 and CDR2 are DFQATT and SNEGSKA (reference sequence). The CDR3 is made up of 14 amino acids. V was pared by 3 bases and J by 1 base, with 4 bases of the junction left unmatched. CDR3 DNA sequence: TGCAGTGCTAGGCGTAGCGGGAGTTCCTACGAGCAGTACTTC. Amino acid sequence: CSARRSGSSYEQYF.

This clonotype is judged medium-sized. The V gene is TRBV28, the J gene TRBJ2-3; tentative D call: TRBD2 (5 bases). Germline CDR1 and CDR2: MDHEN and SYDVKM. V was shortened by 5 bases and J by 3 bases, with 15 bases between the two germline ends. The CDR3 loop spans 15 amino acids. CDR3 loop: CASSPGGYGTDTQYF. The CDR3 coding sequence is TGTGCCAGCAGTCCAGGCGGGTATGGGACAGATACGCAGTATTTT.

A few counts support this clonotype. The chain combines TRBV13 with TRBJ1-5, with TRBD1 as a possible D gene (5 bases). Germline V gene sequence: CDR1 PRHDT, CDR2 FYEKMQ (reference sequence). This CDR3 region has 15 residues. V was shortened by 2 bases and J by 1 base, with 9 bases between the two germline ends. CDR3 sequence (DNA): TGTGCCAGCAGCTTAAGGGGTTCCAGCAATCAGCCCCAGCATTTT. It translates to CASSLRGSSNQPQHF.

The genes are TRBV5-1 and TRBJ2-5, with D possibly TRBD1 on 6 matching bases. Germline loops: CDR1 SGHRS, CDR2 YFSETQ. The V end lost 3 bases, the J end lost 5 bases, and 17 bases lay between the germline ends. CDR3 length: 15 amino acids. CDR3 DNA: TGCGCCAGCAGCTACAGCGGAGAGAGGGGGGAGACCCAGTACTTC. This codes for CASSYSGERGETQYF.

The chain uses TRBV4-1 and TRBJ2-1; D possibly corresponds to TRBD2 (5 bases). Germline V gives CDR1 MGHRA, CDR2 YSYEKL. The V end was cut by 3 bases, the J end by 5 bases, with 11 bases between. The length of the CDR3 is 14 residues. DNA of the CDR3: TGCGCCAGCAGCCATCAAATCGGGGACAATGAGCAGTTCTTC. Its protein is CASSHQIGDNEQFF.

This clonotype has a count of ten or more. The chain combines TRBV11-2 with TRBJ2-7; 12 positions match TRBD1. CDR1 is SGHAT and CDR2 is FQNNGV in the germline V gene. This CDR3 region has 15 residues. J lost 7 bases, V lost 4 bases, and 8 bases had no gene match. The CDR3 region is CASSSPGQGAWEQYF. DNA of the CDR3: TGTGCCAGCAGCTCACCGGGACAGGGGGCGTGGGAGCAGTACTTC.

This CDR3 reads CASSPLAGIGNEQFF. CDR3 nucleotides: TGTGCCAGCAGCCCCCTAGCGGGTATTGGGAATGAGCAGTTCTTC. The V and J genes are TRBV11-3 and TRBJ2-1; 8 bases are a match to TRBD2. Germline V CDR1 and CDR2: SGHNT, YENEEA. The J segment lost 7 bases and the V segment lost 5 bases, leaving 10 bases of the junction unmatched. This CDR3 comprises 15 residues.

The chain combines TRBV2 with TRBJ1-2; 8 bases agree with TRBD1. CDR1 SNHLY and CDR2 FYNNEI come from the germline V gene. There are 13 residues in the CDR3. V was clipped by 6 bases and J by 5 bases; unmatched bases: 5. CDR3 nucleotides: TGTGCCAGCAGCCAGGGGGCTTGGTATGGCTACACCTTC. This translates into CASSQGAWYGYTF.

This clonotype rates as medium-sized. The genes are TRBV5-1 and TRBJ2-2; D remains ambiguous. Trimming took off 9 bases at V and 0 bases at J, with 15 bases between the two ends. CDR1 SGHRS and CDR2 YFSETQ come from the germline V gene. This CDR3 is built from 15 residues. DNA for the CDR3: TGCGCCACCTCAATAGGCGTTTCGAACACCGGGGAGCTGTTTTTT. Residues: CATSIGVSNTGELFF.

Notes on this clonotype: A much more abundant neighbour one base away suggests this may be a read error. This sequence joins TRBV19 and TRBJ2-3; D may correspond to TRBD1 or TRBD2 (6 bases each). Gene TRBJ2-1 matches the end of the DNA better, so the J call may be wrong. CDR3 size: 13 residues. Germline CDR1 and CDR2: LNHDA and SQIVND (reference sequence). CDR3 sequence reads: CASSVQQGGVQFF. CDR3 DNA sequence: TGTGCCAGTAGTGTCCAACAGGGAGGTGTGCAGTTCTTC.

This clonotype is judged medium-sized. This CDR3 is CASSDSHEQYF. Here the CDR3 DNA reads TGTGCCAGCAGTGATAGCCACGAGCAGTACTTC. The rearrangement joins TRBV6-1 to TRBJ2-7, with D unresolved. Germline-derived CDR1 and CDR2 are MNHNS and SASEGT. The CDR3 runs to 11 residues. V gave up 3 bases and J gave up 5 bases, with 5 bases separating them.

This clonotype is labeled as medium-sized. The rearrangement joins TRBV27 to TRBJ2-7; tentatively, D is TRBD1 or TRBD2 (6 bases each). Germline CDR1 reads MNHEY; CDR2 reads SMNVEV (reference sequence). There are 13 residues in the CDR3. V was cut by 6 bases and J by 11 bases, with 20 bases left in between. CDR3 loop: CASSNNVQGLEYF. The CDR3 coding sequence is TGTGCCAGCAGCAACAACGTACAGGGACTGGAGTACTTC.

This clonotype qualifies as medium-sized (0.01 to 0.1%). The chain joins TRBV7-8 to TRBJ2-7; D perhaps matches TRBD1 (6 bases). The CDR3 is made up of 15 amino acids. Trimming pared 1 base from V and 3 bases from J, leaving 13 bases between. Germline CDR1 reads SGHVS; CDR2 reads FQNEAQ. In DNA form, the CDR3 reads TGTGCCAGCAGCTTAGGGACAGTCACTGGCTACGAGCAGTACTTC. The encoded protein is CASSLGTVTGYEQYF.

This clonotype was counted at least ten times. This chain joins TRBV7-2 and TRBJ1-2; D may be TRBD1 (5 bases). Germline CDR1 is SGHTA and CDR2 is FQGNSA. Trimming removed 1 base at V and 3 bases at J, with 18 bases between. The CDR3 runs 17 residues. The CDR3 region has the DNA TGTGCCAGCAGCTTAGGGGGGAGCTTGGCGGACCACTATGGCTACACCTTC. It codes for CASSLGGSLADHYGYTF.

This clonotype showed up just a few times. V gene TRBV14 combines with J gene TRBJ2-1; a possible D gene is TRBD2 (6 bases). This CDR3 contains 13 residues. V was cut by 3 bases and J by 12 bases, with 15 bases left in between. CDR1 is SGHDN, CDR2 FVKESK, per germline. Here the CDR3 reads CASSQTSSYVQFF. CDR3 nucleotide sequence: TGTGCCAGCAGCCAGACTAGTAGTTATGTGCAGTTCTTC. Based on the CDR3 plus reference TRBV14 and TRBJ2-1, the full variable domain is EAGVTQFPSHSVIEKGQTVTLRCDPISGHDNLYWYRRVMGKEIKFLLHFVKESKQDESGMPNNRFLAERTGGTYSTLKVQPAELEDSGVYFCASSQTSSYVQFFGPGTRLTVL.

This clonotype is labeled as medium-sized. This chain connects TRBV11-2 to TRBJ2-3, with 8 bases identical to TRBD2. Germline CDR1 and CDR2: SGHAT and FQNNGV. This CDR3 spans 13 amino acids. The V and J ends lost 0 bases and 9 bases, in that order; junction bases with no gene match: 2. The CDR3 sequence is CASSLESGGTQYF. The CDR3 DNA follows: TGTGCCAGCAGCTTAGAATCGGGAGGGACGCAGTATTTT.